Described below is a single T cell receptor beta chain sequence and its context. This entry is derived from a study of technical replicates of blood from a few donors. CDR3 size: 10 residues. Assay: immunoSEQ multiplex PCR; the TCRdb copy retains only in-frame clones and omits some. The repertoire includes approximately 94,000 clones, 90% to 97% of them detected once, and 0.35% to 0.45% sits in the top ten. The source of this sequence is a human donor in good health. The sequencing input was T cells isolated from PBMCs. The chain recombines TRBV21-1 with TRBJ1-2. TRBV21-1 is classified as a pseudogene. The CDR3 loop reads CAFNENGYTF. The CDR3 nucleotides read TGTGCCTTTAACGAGAATGGCTACACCTTC.